One and the same sample provided the 7 T cell receptor beta chains below, sequenced in a study of shared clonotypes between healthy human individuals. Clones were read by immunoSEQ multiplex PCR, and TCRdb kept only the in-frame ones, dropping some. The data contain 2 million to 2.5 million clones, 95% of them singletons. The sample taken for sequencing was naive CD4+ T cells sorted from blood. Sample subset: CD45RA+ positively selected. The receptors were gathered from a man younger than 35 in good health.

Comments on this clone: In the same sample, other DNA sequences code for this CDR3. The V call is TRBV18, the J call TRBJ1-1; 8 positions agree with TRBD1. V dropped 6 bases and J dropped 1; count of bases not matched to a gene: 4. The CDR3 runs 14 residues. The germline gives CDR1 KGHSH, CDR2 LQKENI. CDR3 bases: TGTGCCAGCTCCTCAGGGACAGGGAACACTGAAGCTTTCTTT. It yields the protein CASSSGTGNTEAFF.

The rearrangement uses TRBV28 and TRBJ2-1, with 8 bases fitting TRBD2. The ends lost 3 bases at V and 1 base at J; junction bases unmatched: 5. The germline gives CDR1 MDHEN, CDR2 SYDVKM. The CDR3 sequence is 16 residues long. CDR3 DNA: TGTGCCAGCAGTTTTTCTGGCGGGGGGTCCTACAATGAGCAGTTCTTC. Its translation is CASSFSGGGSYNEQFF.

The chain recombines TRBV5-1 with TRBJ1-2; possible D gene TRBD1, 6 bases. The CDR3 runs to 17 residues. The germline V and J ends were trimmed by 4 bases and 2 bases, with 21 bases remaining between them. Germline V CDR1 and CDR2: SGHRS, YFSETQ. The CDR3 is CASSLQTGSSPNYGYTF. The CDR3 DNA reads TGCGCCAGCAGCCTCCAGACAGGTTCGAGTCCCAACTATGGCTACACCTTC.

This chain joins TRBV11-2 and TRBJ2-7, with D possibly called TRBD1 or TRBD2 (5 bases each). Germline-derived CDR1 and CDR2 are SGHAT and FQNNGV. The length of the CDR3 is 12 residues. V was shortened by 3 bases and J by 6 bases, with 9 bases between the two germline ends. The CDR3 loop is CASSLGVFEQYF. The CDR3 bases are TGTGCCAGCAGCTTGGGGGTCTTCGAGCAGTACTTC.

The rearrangement uses TRBV7-9 and TRBJ2-2; tentatively, D is TRBD1 or TRBD2 (6 bases each). The CDR3 is made up of 15 amino acids. CDR1 is SEHNR, CDR2 FQNEAQ, per germline (reference sequence). Trimming took off 5 bases at V and 4 bases at J, with 14 bases between the two ends. CDR3 bases: TGTGCCAGCAGCCCCGTAGGGGGAGGCACCGGGGAGCTGTTTTTT. Its protein is CASSPVGGGTGELFF. The whole variable domain, filled in from reference TRBV7-9 and TRBJ2-2, reads DTGVSQNPRHKITKRGQNVTFRCDPISEHNRLYWYRQTLGQGPEFLTYFQNEAQLEKSRLLSDRFSAERPKGSFSTLEIQRTEQGDSAMYLCASSPVGGGTGELFFGEGSRLTVL.

The V and J genes are TRBV15 and TRBJ2-2; D remains ambiguous. Germline V gives CDR1 LNHNV, CDR2 YYDKDF (reference sequence). This CDR3 comprises 13 residues. V was trimmed by 5 bases and J by 8 bases, leaving 12 bases between them. CDR3 protein: CATSLFRTGELFF. The CDR3 DNA reads TGTGCCACCAGCTTATTTAGAACAGGGGAGCTGTTTTTT.

The rearrangement uses TRBV7-9 and TRBJ2-5; TRBD1 aligns across 9 bases. Trimming at V came to 2 bases and at J to 4 bases, leaving 2 bases not matched to a gene. Germline lookup yields CDR1 SEHNR and CDR2 FQNEAQ (reference sequence). The CDR3 runs 14 residues. CDR3 in amino acids: CASSLRQGGETQYF. CDR3 DNA: TGTGCCAGCAGCTTAAGACAGGGGGGAGAGACCCAGTACTTC.